This TCR beta chain was captured by sequencing in a study of cytomegalovirus exposure and HLA in healthy donors (dated by TCRdb to between 2016 and 2019). Study-level background: An earlier analysis of approximately 550 of the donors reported 250 to 300 Gb of sequence data and 117 million unique TCR beta sequences from roughly 200 million T cells. About 310 gigabases of sequencing data and approximately 85 million unique TCR sequences were included in an early release covering about 700 HLA-typed donors. Among the approximately 430 genotyped donors, more than 70% belonged to the genetic ancestry cluster associated with self-reported Caucasian donors. The study aimed to test whether cataloging public T cell receptors could reveal signatures of past pathogen exposure. Using immunosequencing, the study profiled T cell repertoires from about 610 subjects and related those repertoires to cytomegalovirus serostatus. A separate validation cohort of approximately 120 different subjects was used in addition to the approximately 700-subject first cohort. To predict cytomegalovirus infection status, the study combined high-throughput TCR immunosequencing, statistical association of individual TCRs with disease status, and machine learning. To study patterns of TCR occurrence, a later analysis re-analyzed previously published TCR beta repertoires from just over 650 donors and added high-resolution HLA genotyping. Rather than using new phenotypic data, the later analysis identified candidate immune exposures from TCR beta sequences and from how often those sequences occurred across donors. An earlier analysis of approximately 630 of the donors applied high-throughput TCR beta sequencing to assess whether each TCR beta V gene segment acted as functional or pseudogenic. Donor age, sex, ethnicity and CMV serostatus were collected together with the repertoire data. Genome-wide SNP genotypes for about three fifths of the roughly 670 donors were used in a later genetic analysis, which treated that subset as a discovery cohort. Every discovery cohort repertoire had been produced on one sequencing platform. HLA typing included class I and class II loci at four-digit resolution. Typing coverage differed by locus: A, B, C, DRB1 and DQB1 were typed in roughly 620-630 donors, DQA1 in about 550, DPA1 in nearly 610, and DPB1 in 450 to 480. Because of strong linkage in the cohort, five DR-DQ haplotypes were treated as single units for association and clustering. On average, about 200,000 unique TCR beta nucleotide sequences were sequenced per donor among about 400 genotyped donors of the cohort, with about 19% of those sequences being non-productive.

CDR1 and CDR2 (SGHTA, FQGTGA) derive from the germline V gene. From the cysteine through the phenylalanine, the CDR3 covers 14 amino acids. Only the CDR3 DNA stays, 42 bases, in frame from base 1. The V end gives up 5 bases and the J end 1 base, leaving 3 bases in the junction not matched to a gene. Libraries came from the immunoSEQ multiplex PCR assay. For the multiplex PCR, a mixture combining 60 forward primers for TCR Vbeta segments and 13 reverse primers for TCR Jbeta segments was used. The CDR3 region of rearranged TCR beta genes was amplified from genomic DNA by a multiplex PCR assay. On the Illumina HiSeq System, the amplified TCR beta libraries were sequenced as 87-base-pair reads. Turning to the authors' computational methods: Across the 670 or so repertoires, a later analysis counted 78 million or so unique TCR beta chains, around 11 million of which were shared by at least two donors. To remove PCR and sequencing errors, raw reads were error-corrected and collapsed into unique sequences using a nearest-neighbor algorithm that merged closely related sequences. CDR3 sequences were aligned to IMGT reference sequences to assign V, D and J gene segments. Each retained sequence needed at least a six-nucleotide match to both a V gene segment and a J gene segment. A rearrangement was called productive if the CDR3 had no stop codons and remained in frame with V and J, and every other rearrangement was called non-productive. CDR3 was defined according to IMGT convention as the region running from the second conserved V-encoded cysteine to the conserved J-encoded phenylalanine. The earlier analysis of about 570 of the donors excluded any sequence lacking an unambiguous match to a single V gene segment. In an earlier analysis of a few hundred of the donors, V segments were called functional above 56.7% productive rearrangements and were called segregating when the between-donor standard deviation exceeded 5%. A statistical classification framework was built to diagnose cytomegalovirus status from the catalog of TCR beta chain sequences. In a later analysis, V and J genes were assigned by comparing TCR nucleotide sequences against IMGT/GENE-DB human TR gene sequences. A later analysis assigned CDR3 sequences and most-parsimonious VDJ recombination scenarios with the TCRdist pipeline. In a later analysis, each TCR beta chain was defined by its CDR3 amino acid sequence together with its V-gene family, and reads without a unique V-gene family were excluded. In a later analysis, approximately 640 highly shared, low-generation-probability nucleotide sequences were removed to address suspected cross-contamination and a sequencing artifact. A later analysis calculated a clonal expansion index for each public chain from normalized within-repertoire ranks of inferred template counts. A later analysis computed generation probabilities with a VDJ recombination model fitted to out-of-frame rearrangements, and checked the results against IGoR. In a later analysis, hypergeometric tests were used to score TCR-TCR, TCR-HLA and TCR-CMV co-occurrence, with a repertoire-size bias correction applied to TCR pairs. In a later analysis, false discovery rates were estimated by permuting HLA or CMV assignments 20 times. A later analysis grouped co-occurring TCRs with DBSCAN, adding TCRdist sequence similarity when clustering within HLA-allele-positive subsets. Co-occurrence clustering excluded repertoires with fewer than 30,000 or more than 120,000 public chains, plus five with anomalous nucleotide sharing. TCRdb limited this immuneACCESS table to in-frame rearrangements with V and J called. A share of clones is missing; checked studies link under half to unresolved V genes, and the rest is unexplained. The DNA was the basis for D and trimming; V, J and clone size are from that table. Across this sample there are 130,000 or so clones, with around 83% seen only once. The biggest ten clones account for about 6.7% of the sample.

The paper as a whole reports these results and caveats: CMV serostatus was the only immune exposure information available for the cohort. In a later analysis, 15,000 to 20,000 TCR beta sequences were associated with specific HLA alleles at a false discovery rate of 0.05. In vitro tests confirmed that three of the cytomegalovirus-associated TCR beta chains recognize cytomegalovirus antigens. Several of the top co-occurrence clusters appeared to be linked to parvovirus B19, influenza, CMV and Epstein-Barr virus, according to a later analysis. In a later analysis, most CMV-associated TCR beta chains were found to appear HLA-restricted, with HLA associations seemingly driven largely by CMV exposure. Because the 87-base-pair reads could not distinguish some IMGT-functional V segments, including TRBV6-2 and TRBV6-3, those segments were excluded. When HLA alleles, especially DR and DQ, strongly co-occurred, attributing TCR associations to individual alleles was difficult. A further reported finding was that TCR beta sequences accurately predicted the HLA-A and HLA-B alleles for most subjects in the first cohort. The classifier was reported to diagnose cytomegalovirus status with high specificity and sensitivity in both the original and validation cohorts. In a later genetic analysis, fewer N-insertions in productive TCRs were reported among donors in an Asian-associated ancestry cluster than the approximately 670-donor mean. A cluster of highly shared sequence variants was judged likely to represent a technical artifact of the sequencing pipeline. The authors suggested that the approach could potentially be generalized to other disease states and immunological phenotypes. Because HLA typing was unavailable for some donors at each locus, only the typed subset was used in association tests. Roughly uniform sequencing depth across donors was assumed in presence/absence analyses, although this assumption may not hold. The earlier analysis of 587 of the donors excluded fewer than 20 rarely observed V segments, including chromosome 9 orphons, because counts were too low. In a later genetic analysis, a missense DCLRE1C variant was associated with V-gene and J-gene trimming of TCR beta chains, and the association was replicated in an independent cohort. Across donors, most TCR sequences were observed very rarely, whereas some public TCRs were present in many individuals. In an earlier analysis of several hundred of the donors, most TCR beta V segments were observed in productive rearrangements about 90% or about 30% of the time, broadly matching IMGT annotations. The study gave a list of some 150 TCR beta chains associated with cytomegalovirus. In this cohort, only TCR beta chains were sequenced, and detectable features were limited by the absence of alpha or paired-chain data. Correlated functional status among segregating V segments might be attributable to linkage disequilibrium, but an unknown experimental factor could not be ruled out. According to a later analysis, TCR association rates differed among HLA loci, with DRB1 alleles showing the most associated TCRs and HLA-C alleles showing the fewest. Compared with equally common non-associated chains, HLA-associated TCR beta chains in a later analysis were more clonally expanded and had lower generation probabilities.

The cohort consisted of 600 or so healthy bone marrow donors. Cohort members were all nominally healthy when sampled, although unrecorded immune exposures were likely present. The donor tested CMV seropositive, placing the donor among the 310 or so seropositive members of the cohort. Every donor gave a peripheral blood sample, and the peripheral blood mononuclear cells from that sample were used for TCR beta sequencing. The Qiagen DNeasy Blood Extraction Kit was used to extract genomic DNA from the blood cell samples. Note on this clone: The clone's antigen remains unknown. No clone much larger than this one lies a single base away; base qualities are absent.

This TCR was recovered from a woman aged 25 to 39 in good health and CMV-seropositive. This chain joins TRBV7-3 to TRBJ2-3, with 7 bases matching TRBD1. The sequenced material came from PBMCs. The DNA is as follows: TGTGCCAGCAGCCGAACAGGGGGCACAGATACGCAGTATTTT. This yields the protein CASSRTGGTDTQYF.